The source of this T cell receptor (beta chain) is a study of blood T cell repertoires in COVID-19. On the study more broadly: Whether acute or convalescent, the COVID-19 samples came from the United States, Italy and Spain. PBMCs, B-cell-depleted T cells, or T cells provided the cDNA or gDNA that made up the material.

Authors' analysis steps: Amplifying reference gene primers gave estimates of nucleated cell counts. Generated by immunoSEQ multiplex PCR, the TCRdb table keeps only in-frame clones and is missing some. From that table come the V and J calls and clone size; the DNA was used to work out D and trimming. The table shows more than 65,000 clones, with approximately 80% occurring only once. This clone was counted only a few times. The V end lost 7 bases, the J end lost 0 bases, and 8 bases lay between the germline ends. The CDR3 extends over 14 amino acids. Germline CDR1 SGHRS, CDR2 YFSETQ. The receptor comes from a woman in her 70s with acute or convalescent COVID-19. Sequences were obtained from peripheral blood. The rearrangement uses TRBV5-1 and TRBJ2-6; a weak D match, TRBD1 (5 bases). The CDR3 bases are TGCGCCAGCTTGGACACCTCTGGGGCCAACGTCCTGACTTTC. As protein: CASLDTSGANVLTF.